These 3 T cell receptor beta chains were all obtained from the same sample, sequenced in a study of T cell changes during pregnancy in multiple sclerosis. Sequencing used immunoSEQ multiplex PCR; TCRdb keeps in-frame clones, though not all of them. The data hold 70,000 to 95,000 clones, with around 93% observed a single time. This material consisted of peripheral blood, taken in the second trimester of pregnancy. The receptor set was obtained from a female donor in good health, enrolled as a control in a pregnancy study.

CDR3 coding DNA: TGTGCCAGCAGCTTGGGAGGACAGGGTATTAATCAGCCCCAGCATTTT. The encoded protein is CASSLGGQGINQPQHF. The J gene is TRBJ1-5, the V gene TRBV7-9; 8 positions agree with TRBD1. CDR3 length: 16 residues. Looked up from germline, CDR1 is SEHNR and CDR2 is FQNEAQ (reference sequence). V lost 3 bases to trimming and J lost 4 bases; unmatched junction nucleotides: 8.

This rearrangement joins TRBV7-8 to TRBJ2-5, with 7 bases that match TRBD1. CDR1 and CDR2 from the germline V gene are SGHVS and FQNEAQ. Unmatched junction bases numbered 13, after V lost 5 bases and J lost 4 bases. The CDR3 runs 16 residues. CDR3 sequence: CASSPEARGRSETQYF. The CDR3 nucleotides are TGTGCCAGCAGCCCGGAGGCGAGGGGGCGATCAGAGACCCAGTACTTC.

This clone was counted between two and nine times. V is TRBV7-3 and J is TRBJ1-1, with a weak D call TRBD1 (6 bases). Germline lookup yields CDR1 SGHTA and CDR2 FQGTGA. This CDR3 comprises 15 residues. The V end lost 5 bases, the J end lost 7 bases, and 20 bases lay between the germline ends. The CDR3 loop reads CASSLLGGRNVEAFF. CDR3 bases: TGTGCCAGCAGCCTACTCGGGGGGCGGAATGTTGAAGCTTTCTTT.